Below, 27 T cell receptor beta chains from the same sample are listed, as sequenced in a study of blood T cell repertoires in COVID-19. Generated by immunoSEQ multiplex PCR, the TCRdb table keeps only in-frame clones and is missing some. The table shows around 380,000 clones, with 87% occurring only once. The sequenced sample was PBMCs or T cells enriched from blood (not recorded which). Source of these receptors: a man younger than 40 who had recovered from COVID-19.

The rearrangement joins TRBV7-6 to TRBJ1-6; D ambiguous. The CDR3 loop spans 16 amino acids. The V gene's germline CDR1 is SGHVS and CDR2 FNYEAQ. Trimming shortened V by 1 base and J by 7 bases, and 14 bases separated the two germline ends. The CDR3 coding sequence is TGTGCCAGCAGCTTAGACGTTCCACAGATAAATTCACCCCTCCACTTT. Protein product: CASSLDVPQINSPLHF.

The chain combines TRBV29-1 with TRBJ2-5; TRBD1 might be the D (5 bases). Germline CDR1 reads SQVTM; CDR2 reads ANQGSEA. Trimming took off 4 bases at V and 3 bases at J, with 9 bases between the two ends. The CDR3 runs 12 residues. In DNA, the CDR3 is TGCAGCGTTGGACAGAAAAAAGAGACCCAGTACTTC. Translated: CSVGQKKETQYF. Drawing the rest from reference TRBV29-1 and TRBJ2-5, the complete variable domain is SAVISQKPSRDICQRGTSLTIQCQVDSQVTMMFWYRQQPGQSLTLIATANQGSEATYESGFVIDKFPISRPNLTFSTLTVSNMSPEDSSIYLCSVGQKKETQYFGPGTRLLVL.

The J gene is TRBJ2-1, the V gene TRBV6-4; D gene uncertain. The CDR3 is made up of 13 amino acids. Germline lookup yields CDR1 MRHNA and CDR2 SNTAGT. V was cut by 2 bases and J by 3 bases, with 5 bases left in between. CDR3 protein: CASSDGDYNEQFF. DNA of the CDR3: TGTGCCAGCAGTGACGGAGACTACAATGAGCAGTTCTTC.

This clone was counted once. The V gene is TRBV5-1, the J gene TRBJ2-1, with TRBD1 matching 11 bases. The CDR3 spans 15 residues. V lost 2 bases, J lost 7 bases, and 5 bases stayed unmatched. Germline V lookup: CDR1 SGHRS, CDR2 YFSETQ. CDR3 protein: CASSFGDRGFNEQFF. Here the CDR3 DNA reads TGCGCCAGCAGCTTTGGGGACAGGGGGTTTAATGAGCAGTTCTTC.

The gene calls are TRBV5-5 and TRBJ1-1; D might be TRBD1 (5 bases). Germline CDR1 SGHKS, CDR2 YYEKEE (reference sequence). The V end lost 3 bases, the J end lost 1 base, and 10 bases lay between the germline ends. The CDR3 loop spans 14 amino acids. The CDR3 loop is CASSWGGRNTEAFF. Here the CDR3 DNA reads TGTGCCAGCAGCTGGGGGGGTAGGAACACTGAAGCTTTCTTT. The full variable domain, its missing parts supplied by reference TRBV5-5 and TRBJ1-1, is DAGVTQSPTHLIKTRGQQVTLRCSPISGHKSVSWYQQVLGQGPQFIFQYYEKEERGRGNFPDRFSARQFPNYSSELNVNALLLGDSALYLCASSWGGRNTEAFFGQGTRLTVV.

The sample holds one count of this clone. The chain is built from TRBV25-1 and TRBJ2-5; TRBD1 might be the D (5 bases). V was clipped by 4 bases and J by 2 bases, with 8 bases between them. CDR3 size: 13 residues. In germline, CDR1 is MGHDK, CDR2 SYGVNS. CDR3 bases: TGTGCCAGCAGTGTCGACAGTCAAGAGACCCAGTACTTC. This translates into CASSVDSQETQYF.

The V call is TRBV27, the J call TRBJ1-6; 10 bases match TRBD1. V shed 4 bases and J 14 bases; nucleotides not matched to a gene: 5. The CDR3 loop spans 13 amino acids. Germline CDR1 is MNHEY and CDR2 is SMNVEV (reference sequence). CDR3 in amino acids: CASSSDRGAALHF. In nucleotides, the CDR3 is TGTGCCAGCAGTTCGGACAGGGGGGCAGCCCTCCACTTT.

The table lists this clone with a count of one. The chain is built from TRBV6-6 and TRBJ1-1, with 7 bases lining up with TRBD1. Per the germline V gene, CDR1 is MNHNY and CDR2 is SVGAGI (reference sequence). The CDR3 sequence is 15 residues long. The V and J ends lost 4 bases and 1 base, in that order; junction bases with no gene match: 6. The CDR3 nucleotides are TGTGCCAGCAGTTCACGGGACAGATCGAACACTGAAGCTTTCTTT. This translates into CASSSRDRSNTEAFF.

This clone was seen a handful of times. The chain recombines TRBV7-9 with TRBJ1-4; possible D gene TRBD1, 6 bases. CDR1 SEHNR and CDR2 FQNEAQ come from the germline V gene (reference sequence). The CDR3 spans 14 residues. V was cut by 4 bases and J by 5 bases, with 11 bases left in between. CDR3 in amino acids: CASSSTGMNEKLFF. CDR3 DNA: TGTGCCAGCAGCTCAACAGGGATGAATGAAAAACTGTTTTTT.

The rearrangement links TRBV7-9 to TRBJ1-2; TRBD1 matches at 8 bases. This CDR3 is 15 amino acids long. V dropped 0 bases and J dropped 8; count of bases not matched to a gene: 8. CDR1 and CDR2 (germline): SEHNR, FQNEAQ (reference sequence). CDR3 amino acids: CASSLASGTGQGYTF. The CDR3, as DNA: TGTGCCAGCAGCTTAGCCTCCGGGACAGGTCAAGGCTACACCTTC.

This clone came up once. V and J are TRBV5-4 and TRBJ2-7; tentative D call: TRBD1 (5 bases). V was shortened by 0 bases and J by 5 bases, with 9 bases between the two germline ends. Germline values: CDR1 SGHNT, CDR2 YYREEE (reference sequence). The CDR3 runs 13 residues. CDR3 sequence: CASSLVPGHEQYF. The CDR3 DNA is TGTGCCAGCAGCTTGGTGCCAGGGCACGAGCAGTACTTC.

This chain connects TRBV6-5 to TRBJ1-4; 7 bases are a match to TRBD1. Per germline, CDR1 MNHEY and CDR2 SVGAGI. CDR3 length: 15 amino acids. With 6 bases clipped from V and 0 bases from J, the junction kept 4 bases outside the gene matches. The CDR3 sequence is CASRTGKATNEKLFF. CDR3 nucleotide sequence: TGTGCCAGCAGGACAGGGAAGGCAACTAATGAAAAACTGTTTTTT.

This chain uses TRBV19 with TRBJ1-4; D might be TRBD1 (6 bases). CDR3 length: 14 amino acids. Trimming stripped 6 bases from V and 7 bases from J, with 15 bases between. Germline CDR1 and CDR2: LNHDA and SQIVND (reference sequence). CDR3 coding DNA: TGTGCCAGTAGGACGACAGGAATGACTGAAAAACTGTTTTTT. It codes for CASRTTGMTEKLFF.

The gene calls are TRBV19 and TRBJ1-5, with a tentative D call TRBD1 (6 bases). Germline V gives CDR1 LNHDA, CDR2 SQIVND (reference sequence). This CDR3 is built from 15 residues. V lost 9 bases and J lost 1, with 16 bases in between. CDR3 residues: CASRTVMRSNQPQHF. Here the CDR3 DNA reads TGTGCCAGCAGGACAGTCATGAGGAGCAATCAGCCCCAGCATTTT.

The chain has TRBV30 and TRBJ1-1, with TRBD1 identical over 9 bases. CDR3 size: 13 residues. Trimming removed 5 bases from V and 0 bases from J; junction bases left unmatched: 1. The germline V gene has CDR1 GTSNPN and CDR2 SVGIG (reference sequence). The CDR3 sequence: CAWGDRVNTEAFF. In DNA, the CDR3 is TGTGCCTGGGGGGACAGGGTGAACACTGAAGCTTTCTTT.

The chain combines TRBV6-4 with TRBJ2-5, with TRBD2 matching over 9 bases. The V gene's germline CDR1 is MRHNA and CDR2 SNTAGT. The CDR3 runs to 15 residues. Losses at the gene ends were 6 bases for V and 4 bases for J; bases not matched to a gene: 9. The CDR3 bases are TGTGCCAGCAGCCCGGGACTAGCATGGGGAGAGACCCAGTACTTC. Its protein is CASSPGLAWGETQYF.

The chain has TRBV5-1 and TRBJ1-1, with D unclear. Trimming shortened V by 4 bases and J by 1 base, and 17 bases separated the two germline ends. This CDR3 comprises 16 residues. Germline V gives CDR1 SGHRS, CDR2 YFSETQ. CDR3 nucleotides: TGCGCCAGCAGCCCGGGTTTCCAGCGAGGGAACACTGAAGCTTTCTTT. Translation gives CASSPGFQRGNTEAFF.

The V and J genes are TRBV19 and TRBJ1-2; TRBD1 matches at 9 bases. V lost 7 bases to trimming and J lost 4 bases; unmatched junction nucleotides: 7. Germline-derived CDR1 and CDR2 are LNHDA and SQIVND (reference sequence). There are 14 residues in the CDR3. CDR3 amino acids: CASKNRGRSYGYTF. CDR3 coding DNA: TGTGCCAGTAAAAACAGGGGGCGAAGCTATGGCTACACCTTC.

J is TRBJ1-1 and V is TRBV19; 7 bases fit TRBD1. The CDR3 sequence is 16 residues long. J gave up 4 bases and V 7 bases, and 15 bases lay outside the gene matches. CDR1 is LNHDA, CDR2 SQIVND, per germline (reference sequence). CDR3 protein: CASNLRPTGRITEAFF. The CDR3 region has the DNA TGTGCCAGTAACCTCCGCCCGACAGGGAGGATCACTGAAGCTTTCTTT.

The chain couples TRBV6-5 to TRBJ1-4; D is undetermined. Deletions cut 7 bases from V and 0 bases from J, with 6 bases between. CDR1 and CDR2 from the germline V gene are MNHEY and SVGAGI. CDR3 length: 13 amino acids. CDR3 DNA sequence: TGTGCCAGCACCCGTGCAACTAATGAAAAACTGTTTTTT. Its translation is CASTRATNEKLFF.

This clone was recorded only once. This chain joins TRBV10-3 and TRBJ2-5; possible D gene TRBD1, 7 bases. From germline, CDR1 is ENHRY and CDR2 SYGVKD. This CDR3 is built from 15 residues. V was clipped by 8 bases and J by 1 base, with 17 bases between them. For the CDR3, the DNA is TGTGCCATCCAGAGAGGGGGGACAGTCCAAGAGACCCAGTACTTC. Protein: CAIQRGGTVQETQYF.

The V call is TRBV7-6, the J call TRBJ2-5; D is possibly TRBD1 (5 bases). Trimming cost V 1 base and J 4 bases, with 13 bases left between them. In germline, CDR1 is SGHVS, CDR2 FNYEAQ. The CDR3 is 15 amino acids. CDR3 region: CASSLDGRRGETQYF. As DNA, the CDR3 is TGTGCCAGCAGCTTAGACGGTCGAAGGGGAGAGACCCAGTACTTC.

The chain recombines TRBV7-9 with TRBJ1-5, with 7 bases aligning to TRBD1. The V gene's germline CDR1 is SEHNR and CDR2 FQNEAQ (reference sequence). The CDR3 loop spans 13 amino acids. V shed 5 bases and J 7 bases; nucleotides not matched to a gene: 5. The chain's CDR3 is CASSERGGQPQHF. The CDR3 nucleotides are TGTGCCAGCAGCGAAAGAGGGGGCCAGCCCCAGCATTTT.

The chain is built from TRBV11-2 and TRBJ2-7; a weak D match, TRBD2 (5 bases). This CDR3 region has 13 residues. CDR1 is SGHAT and CDR2 is FQNNGV in the germline V gene. V shed 7 bases and J shed 2 bases, with 12 bases lying between them. The CDR3 loop is CASNPSPPYEQYF. The CDR3 nucleotides read TGTGCCAGCAACCCTAGCCCCCCCTACGAGCAGTACTTC.

The J gene is TRBJ1-2, the V gene TRBV5-1; 12 bases align to TRBD1. The V segment lost 0 bases and the J segment 6 bases; nucleotides outside the gene matches: 15. CDR3 length: 19 residues. CDR1 and CDR2 (germline): SGHRS, YFSETQ. The CDR3 sequence is CASSLGFWGTGGELHGYTF. The CDR3 nucleotides read TGCGCCAGCAGCTTGGGGTTTTGGGGGACAGGGGGCGAACTGCATGGCTACACCTTC.

In this sample, this clone turned up a few times. The chain is built from TRBV19 and TRBJ1-6; D gene ambiguous. The germline CDR1 and CDR2 sequences are LNHDA and SQIVND (reference sequence). The V and J ends lost 5 bases and 7 bases respectively, with 15 bases between them. CDR3 size: 15 residues. In nucleotides, the CDR3 is TGTGCCAGTAGTCCACTCTTCCCGCCCAATTCACCCCTCCACTTT. Protein: CASSPLFPPNSPLHF. Full variable domain (missing parts from reference TRBV19 and TRBJ1-6): DGGITQSPKYLFRKEGQNVTLSCEQNLNHDAMYWYRQDPGQGLRLIYYSQIVNDFQKGDIAEGYSVSREKKESFPLTVTSAQKNPTAFYLCASSPLFPPNSPLHFGNGTRLTVT.

This chain links TRBV19 with TRBJ1-6, with D perhaps TRBD1 (6 bases). Trimming left V 8 bases short and J 7 bases short, with 12 bases between. This CDR3 has 13 amino acids. Germline V gives CDR1 LNHDA, CDR2 SQIVND (reference sequence). In DNA, the CDR3 is TGTGCCAGTTCTGTCCAGGGGAATTCACCCCTCCACTTT. Translated: CASSVQGNSPLHF.